One sample yielded the 9 T cell receptor beta chains listed below, sequenced in a study of CD4+ T cells in melanoma (dated by TCRdb to between 2021 and 2024). Receptors were amplified or captured by the immunoSEQ multiplex PCR assay. TCRdb retrieved this table from immuneACCESS and kept in-frame rearrangements only. Not all clones are present; in checked studies, unresolved V genes account for under half, and no reason is known for the remainder. This sample holds over 5,500 clones; 50% to 75% were observed only once. The top ten clonotypes cover over 20% of the sample. Material: cells from a culture (not recorded whether cultured in vitro). All receptors derive from a human donor with melanoma.

CDR3: CASSFGTGGAYGYTF. The CDR3 DNA follows: TGCGCCAGCAGCTTTGGTACGGGGGGGGCGTATGGCTACACCTTC. The chain uses TRBV5-1 and TRBJ1-2; weak D call: TRBD1 (6 bases). Germline CDR1 reads SGHRS; CDR2 reads YFSETQ. With 2 bases removed from V and 5 bases from J, the gap between germline ends came to 16 bases. The CDR3 sequence is 15 residues long.

The sample holds a few counts of this clone. This sequence joins TRBV9 and TRBJ2-3, with 14 bases identical to TRBD2. V lost 4 bases, J lost 1 base, and 8 bases stayed unmatched. This CDR3 spans 18 amino acids. Looked up from germline, CDR1 is SGDLS and CDR2 is YYNGEE. CDR3 sequence: CASSQRGTSGGRTDTQYF. CDR3 in DNA: TGTGCCAGCAGCCAGAGAGGGACTAGCGGGGGCCGCACAGATACGCAGTATTTT.

The J gene is TRBJ1-5, the V gene TRBV12-3 or TRBV12-4; the D is unclear. The CDR3 runs to 13 residues. V lost 0 bases, J lost 5 bases, and 5 bases lay in between. This CDR3 reads CASSLAQDQPQHF. The CDR3 DNA reads as TGTGCCAGCAGTTTAGCGCAGGATCAGCCCCAGCATTTT.

The rearrangement joins TRBV3-1 (or the pseudogene TRBV3-2) to TRBJ2-7; no clear D gene. The V gene's germline CDR1 is LGHDT and CDR2 YNNKEL (reference sequence). The CDR3 loop spans 12 amino acids. V lost 3 bases and J lost 4, with 7 bases in between. CDR3 loop: CASSHGKYEQYF. Written as DNA, the CDR3 is TGTGCCAGCAGCCACGGCAAATACGAGCAGTACTTC.

By share of the sample, this clone is medium-sized. V and J are TRBV15 and TRBJ2-7; TRBD1 matches at 9 bases. CDR3 length: 14 amino acids. CDR1 and CDR2 (germline): LNHNV, YYDKDF (reference sequence). With 3 bases clipped from V and 6 bases from J, the junction kept 6 bases outside the gene matches. The CDR3 DNA reads as TGTGCCACCAGCAGGGGACAGGGTGGGCGCGAGCAGTACTTC. Residues: CATSRGQGGREQYF.

V and J are TRBV9 and TRBJ1-5; maybe TRBD1 (6 bases). Trimming left V 4 bases short and J 0 bases short, with 14 bases between. Germline V gene sequence: CDR1 SGDLS, CDR2 YYNGEE. This CDR3 region has 16 residues. The chain's CDR3 is CASSPRDIYSNQPQHF. The CDR3 DNA follows: TGTGCCAGCAGCCCACGGGACATATATAGCAATCAGCCCCAGCATTTT.

Relative to its sample, this clone is large. The chain uses TRBV2 and TRBJ2-1; the match to TRBD2 covers 9 bases. The CDR3 has 16 residues. V was pared by 0 bases and J by 4 bases, with 4 bases of the junction left unmatched. The germline V gene has CDR1 SNHLY and CDR2 FYNNEI. The chain's CDR3 is CASSEASGGYYNEQFF. CDR3 nucleotide sequence: TGTGCCAGCAGTGAAGCTAGCGGGGGCTATTACAATGAGCAGTTCTTC.

The CDR3 DNA reads TGTGCCAGCAGCTTAGAAGCGGGGGACAGCTACGAGCAGTACTTC. Translated: CASSLEAGDSYEQYF. The chain couples TRBV11-3 to TRBJ2-7, with D perhaps TRBD2 (8 bases). Per the germline V gene, CDR1 is SGHNT and CDR2 is YENEEA. V dropped 0 bases and J dropped 3 bases, with 12 bases sitting between them. The CDR3 is made up of 15 amino acids.

This clone is a singleton in its sample. The V and J genes are TRBV19 and TRBJ1-1; D ambiguous. The V gene's germline CDR1 is LNHDA and CDR2 SQIVND (reference sequence). The length of the CDR3 is 14 residues. Trimming took 2 bases from V and 4 from J, leaving 11 bases between them. This CDR3 reads CASSITVPGTEAFF. CDR3 DNA sequence: TGTGCCAGTAGTATAACAGTTCCGGGCACTGAAGCTTTCTTT. The full variable domain, its missing parts supplied by reference TRBV19 and TRBJ1-1, is DGGITQSPKYLFRKEGQNVTLSCEQNLNHDAMYWYRQDPGQGLRLIYYSQIVNDFQKGDIAEGYSVSREKKESFPLTVTSAQKNPTAFYLCASSITVPGTEAFFGQGTRLTVV.